Given below is one T cell receptor beta chain in context. This clone was observed a single time. No cognate antigen has been identified for it. Base qualities are not provided; no much larger clone lies one nucleotide away. The data were obtained in a study of cytotoxic CD8 clonotypes in ibrutinib-treated CLL (dated by TCRdb to the early 2020s). For context, the study as a whole: The cohort had around twelve relapsed/refractory and more than 14 treatment-naive patients; 17 to 18 were IGHV unmutated. Responses were partial in roughly 25 patients and complete in 2; after median approximately 69 months follow-up, about 15 stayed in remission and about twelve progressed. Samples at response were collected after a median of about 12 months of treatment, with a range of roughly 6 to 40 months. Samples averaged about 260,000 productive templates and more than 85,000 productive rearrangements. Of the roughly 90 participants in the trial, 25 to 30 had longitudinal samples available. Cryopreserved peripheral blood mononuclear cells were obtained prior to treatment, at the time of response, and at either disease progression or sustained remission. Patients were still on ibrutinib when every remission and progressive disease sample was collected.

The CDR3 measures 13 amino acids from cysteine to phenylalanine. The entry retains the CDR3 DNA only, 39 bases that are in frame from base 1. The trim is 3 bases for V and 9 bases for J, with a gap of 15 bases between the germline ends. Reading the germline V gene gives CDR1 SGHTA and CDR2 FQGNSA. A MiSeq instrument was used for deep resolution sequencing, which targeted depths ranging from 1 in 1 million up to 1 in 200,000 T cells, with coverage averaging 10x for each clonotype. The immunoSEQ hsTCRB Kit was used to generate the TCR beta libraries. The authors' pipeline ran thus. The data were analyzed with ImmunoSEQ Analyzer and ImmunoSEQ Data Assistant, and V, D and J gene assignments followed IMGT definitions. Clonality, which ranges from 0 to 1, was calculated by subtracting the normalized Shannon entropy of productive rearrangement frequencies from one. Public clonotype analysis was restricted to overrepresented clonotypes comprising at least 0.05% of each patient's repertoire. Approximately 14 age-matched healthy donor repertoires from immuneACCESS were used as controls for clonality. Drawn from immuneACCESS, this table holds only the in-frame rearrangements with V and J called that TCRdb kept. Clones are partly lost; checked studies trace under half to an unresolved V gene and leave the rest unexplained. V and J calls plus clone size are reproduced from that table; the DNA served to infer D and trimming. A total of some 130,000 clones appear in this sample, roughly three quarters of them only once. Jointly, the top ten make up 4.5% to 6.5% of the sample.

The time point label here, explained by the study, means: approximately 25 months on ibrutinib. For TCR beta library preparation, approximately 2 micrograms of genomic DNA was extracted from cryopreserved PBMCs. Longitudinal blood samples from CLL patients on ibrutinib monotherapy were analyzed using high-throughput TCR beta sequencing. The patients were enrolled in a single-center, open-label phase 2 trial of ibrutinib monotherapy. The research as a whole found: At ibrutinib response clonality went up, during sustained remission it held steady, and at progression it dropped back toward baseline. Sampling times were not matched between patients in sustained remission and patients whose disease was progressing, and lymph node repertoires were not examined. Baseline clonality was found to be higher than that of age-matched healthy donors and was strongly correlated with circulating CD8+ T-cell counts. Public clonotypes were rare and either shrank or stayed stable during treatment, and the rise in clonality at ibrutinib response reflected expansion of private clonotypes.

Sequences were derived from PBMCs, sampled after 24 months of ibrutinib treatment. This TCR was recovered from a human donor with chronic lymphocytic leukemia. The sequence joins TRBV7-2 to TRBJ2-7; the D segment could be TRBD1, given 6 matching bases. The CDR3 protein sequence reads: CASSFRQGQGQYF. DNA sequence: TGTGCCAGCAGCTTCAGGCAGGGGCAAGGGCAGTACTTC.